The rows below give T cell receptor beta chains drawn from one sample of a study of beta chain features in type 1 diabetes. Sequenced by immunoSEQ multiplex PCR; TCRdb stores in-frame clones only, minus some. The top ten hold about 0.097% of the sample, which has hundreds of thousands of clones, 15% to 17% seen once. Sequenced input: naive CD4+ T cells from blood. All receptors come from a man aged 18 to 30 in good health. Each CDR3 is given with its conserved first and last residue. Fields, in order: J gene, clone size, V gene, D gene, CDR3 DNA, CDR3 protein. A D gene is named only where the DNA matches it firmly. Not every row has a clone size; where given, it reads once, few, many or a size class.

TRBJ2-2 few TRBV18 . TGTGCCAGCTCACCACCGACCGGGCCCGGGGAGCTGTTTTTT CASSPPTGPGELFF
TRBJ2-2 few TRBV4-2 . TGTGCCAGCAGCCAAGATTGGGCAGGGACCGGGGAGCTGTTTTTT CASSQDWAGTGELFF
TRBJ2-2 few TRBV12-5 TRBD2 TGTGCTAGTGGTTTGGTACTAGGCTCCAGCGGGGGGATTCCGAACACCGGGGAGCTGTTTTTT CASGLVLGSSGGIPNTGELFF
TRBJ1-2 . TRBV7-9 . TGTGCCAGCAGCTTACAAGGAGAGTCCAATGGCTACACCTTC CASSLQGESNGYTF
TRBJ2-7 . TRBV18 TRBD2 TGTGCCAGCTCAGCTAGAGGGTTTAGTACTAGCGGGAGCTCCTACGAGCAGTACTTC CASSARGFSTSGSSYEQYF
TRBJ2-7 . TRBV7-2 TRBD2 TGTGCCAGCAGCTTAGCTAGCGGGGGATCCTACGAGCAGTACTTC CASSLASGGSYEQYF
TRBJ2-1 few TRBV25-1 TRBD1 TGTGCCAGCATTGCGGGACAGGGGGGGCCGGACCAGTTCTTC CASIAGQGGPDQFF
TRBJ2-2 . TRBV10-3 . TGTGCCATCAGTGACAATACGAACACCGGGGAGCTGTTTTTT CAISDNTNTGELFF
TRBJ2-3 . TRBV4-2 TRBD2 TGTGCCAGCAGCCAAGACCTAGCGGGAATCACAGATACGCAGTATTTT CASSQDLAGITDTQYF
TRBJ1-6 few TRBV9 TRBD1 TGTGCCAGCAGCGGACCCGGGACAGCGAATAATTCACCCCTCCACTTT CASSGPGTANNSPLHF
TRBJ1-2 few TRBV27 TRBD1 TGTGCCAGCAGCTACAACAGGGGATCGAGCTATGGCTACACCTTC CASSYNRGSSYGYTF
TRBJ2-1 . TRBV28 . TGTGCCAGCAGCACGGGAACATTTGATATTAGGGAGTTCTTC CASSTGTFDIREFF
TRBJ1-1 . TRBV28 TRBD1 TGTGCCAGCAGTCAAGGGACAGCGCTGAACACTGAAGCTTTCTTT CASSQGTALNTEAFF
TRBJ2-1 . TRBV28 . TGTGCCAGCAGTTTCTCCTACAATGAGCAGTTCTTC CASSFSYNEQFF
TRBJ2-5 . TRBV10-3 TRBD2 TGTGCCATCAGTGAGTCGCGGATAGCGGGAGGGAGGAAAGGACAAGAGACCCAGTACTTC CAISESRIAGGRKGQETQYF
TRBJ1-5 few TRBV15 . TGTGCCACCAGCAGAGATGCACTCGCTAGCAATCAGCCCCAGCATTTT CATSRDALASNQPQHF
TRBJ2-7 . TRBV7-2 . TGTGCCAGCTTCCCCTTTGGCGGTCCGTCCTACGAGCAGTACTTC CASFPFGGPSYEQYF
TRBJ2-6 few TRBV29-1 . TGCAGCGTACGCTCTGGGGCCAACGTCCTGACTTTC CSVRSGANVLTF
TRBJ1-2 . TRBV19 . TGTGCCAGTAGTGCCCACCGACAGGACTATGGCTACACCTTC CASSAHRQDYGYTF
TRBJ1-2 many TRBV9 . TGTGCCAGCGGTGCCAGCCCTAACTATGGCTACACCTTC CASGASPNYGYTF
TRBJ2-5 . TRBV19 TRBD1 TGTGCCAGTAGATCTGAGGGACAGTGGGGGACCCAGTACTTC CASRSEGQWGTQYF
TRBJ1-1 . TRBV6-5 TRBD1 TGTGCCAGCACTCGAGGACAGGGGGCTGACGCTTTCTTT CASTRGQGADAFF
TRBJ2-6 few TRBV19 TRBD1 TGTGCCAGTAGTATCGACAGGGGCAGCTCTGGGGCCAACGTCCTGACTTTC CASSIDRGSSGANVLTF
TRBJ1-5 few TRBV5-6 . TGTGCCAGCAGCTTGGCGACGGTAGGGGATCAGCCCCAGCATTTT CASSLATVGDQPQHF
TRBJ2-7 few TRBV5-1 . TGCGCCAGCAGCTTGGACTACTACGAGCAGTACTTC CASSLDYYEQYF
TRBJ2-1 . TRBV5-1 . TGCGCCAGCAGCAAGGACAGTCTGAACTACAATGAGCAGTTCTTC CASSKDSLNYNEQFF
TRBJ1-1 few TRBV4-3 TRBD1 TGCGCCAGCAGCCACCCGGGACAGCACACTGAAGCTTTCTTT CASSHPGQHTEAFF
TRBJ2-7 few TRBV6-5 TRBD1 TGTGCCAGCAGTGATCCGGGACAGTCGTACGAGCAGTACTTC CASSDPGQSYEQYF
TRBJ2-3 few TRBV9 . TGTGCCAGCAGCGTACAGGGGAGGGATACGCAGTATTTT CASSVQGRDTQYF
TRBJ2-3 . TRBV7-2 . TGTGCCAGCAGCTTCCGGCAGGCAGATACGCAGTATTTT CASSFRQADTQYF
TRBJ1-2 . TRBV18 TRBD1 TGTGCCAGCTCACCGGACAGGGGTGTGACTAACTATGGCTACACCTTC CASSPDRGVTNYGYTF
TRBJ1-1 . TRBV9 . TGTGCCAGCAGCCTCTCTTCGCGGAACACTGAAGCTTTCTTT CASSLSSRNTEAFF
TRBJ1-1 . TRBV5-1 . TGCGCCAGCAGCTTGGAGTATGGGACTGAAGCTTTCTTT CASSLEYGTEAFF
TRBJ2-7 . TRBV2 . TGTGCCAGCAGTGCTTCGTCCTACGAGCAGTACTTC CASSASSYEQYF
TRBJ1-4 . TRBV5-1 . TGCGCCAGCAGCCGGGACATAAGATCGGGGGCTAATGAAAAACTGTTTTTT CASSRDIRSGANEKLFF
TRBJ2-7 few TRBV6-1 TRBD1 TGTGCCAGCACACGACAGGGTTCCAAAGGAGACGAGCAGTACTTC CASTRQGSKGDEQYF
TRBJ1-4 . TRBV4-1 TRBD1 TGCGCCAGCAGCCGATGGGGACAGACGGCAACTAATGAAAAACTGTTTTTT CASSRWGQTATNEKLFF
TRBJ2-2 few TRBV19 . TGTGCCAGTAGTATATCCCGAGGGGGGCACACCGGGGAGCTGTTTTTT CASSISRGGHTGELFF
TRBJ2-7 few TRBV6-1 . TGTGCCAGCAGTGTGTCAGGACCAGGCGAGCAGTACTTC CASSVSGPGEQYF
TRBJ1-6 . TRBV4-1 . TGCGCCAGCAGCCAAGAACGCAGGGTGTCGGCCCTCCACTTT CASSQERRVSALHF
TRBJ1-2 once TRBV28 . TGTGCCAGCAGTGCGGACGCCAACTATGGCTACACCTTC CASSADANYGYTF
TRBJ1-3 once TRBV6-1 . TGTGCCAGCAGTGTCCGGCAGGGGAGCTCTGGAAACACCATATATTTT CASSVRQGSSGNTIYF
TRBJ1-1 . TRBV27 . TGTGCCAGTAAGATTAGGGGTCAAGTGAACACTGAAGCTTTCTTT CASKIRGQVNTEAFF
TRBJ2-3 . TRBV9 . TGTGCCAGCAGCGTAACCGATAGCACAGATACGCAGTATTTT CASSVTDSTDTQYF
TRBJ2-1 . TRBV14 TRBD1 TGTGCCAGCAGCCTGGACAGGGGGGCCTACAATGAGCAGTTCTTC CASSLDRGAYNEQFF
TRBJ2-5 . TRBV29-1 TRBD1 TGCAGCACCCCCGGGACAGGAGCGCAAGAGACCCAGTACTTC CSTPGTGAQETQYF
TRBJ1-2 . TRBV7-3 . TGTGCCAGCAGCCCCACGACGGGATATGGCTACACCTTC CASSPTTGYGYTF
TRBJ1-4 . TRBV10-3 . TGTGCCATCACGCCCAGACCTAATGAAAAACTGTTTTTT CAITPRPNEKLFF
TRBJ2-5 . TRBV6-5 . TGTGCCAGCAGTTACTCGAAGCACGGGACGCAGGAGACCCAGTACTTC CASSYSKHGTQETQYF
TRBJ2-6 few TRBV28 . TGTGCCAGCAATCAGGGGGGAATCTCTGGGGCCAACGTCCTGACTTTC CASNQGGISGANVLTF
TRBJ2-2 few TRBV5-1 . TGCGCCAGCAGCGTAACCGGGACAACGAACACCGGGGAGCTGTTTTTT CASSVTGTTNTGELFF
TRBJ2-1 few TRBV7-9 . TGTGCCAGCAGCTTAATCGTTCAACACAATGAGCAGTTCTTC CASSLIVQHNEQFF
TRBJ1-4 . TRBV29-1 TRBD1 TGCAGCGCCGCGACAGGGGAATCTGAAAAACTGTTTTTT CSAATGESEKLFF
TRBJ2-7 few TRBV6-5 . TGTGCCAGCAGTTACCAGTTGACCTACGAGCAGTACTTC CASSYQLTYEQYF
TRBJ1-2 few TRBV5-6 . TGTGCCAGCAGCTTGGGGATCAGGGGTGTCGACTATGGCTACACCTTC CASSLGIRGVDYGYTF
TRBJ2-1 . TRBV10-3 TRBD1 TGTGCCATCGGCAGTGTTAGGGGGCCACAGCAGTTCTTC CAIGSVRGPQQFF
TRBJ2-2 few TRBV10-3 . TGTGCCATCAGTGACCGGGACGGATACACCGGGGAGCTGTTTTTT CAISDRDGYTGELFF
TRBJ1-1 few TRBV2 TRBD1 TGTGCCAGCGGCAGAACAGGGGGTGAAGCTTTCTTT CASGRTGGEAFF
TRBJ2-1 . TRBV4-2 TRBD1 TGTGCCAGCAGCCAGTCCGGGACAGCTAGTAGCTCCTACAATGAGCAGTTCTTC CASSQSGTASSSYNEQFF
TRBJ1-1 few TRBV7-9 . TGTGCCAGCAGCACGCAGGGGACCAACACTGAAGCTTTCTTT CASSTQGTNTEAFF